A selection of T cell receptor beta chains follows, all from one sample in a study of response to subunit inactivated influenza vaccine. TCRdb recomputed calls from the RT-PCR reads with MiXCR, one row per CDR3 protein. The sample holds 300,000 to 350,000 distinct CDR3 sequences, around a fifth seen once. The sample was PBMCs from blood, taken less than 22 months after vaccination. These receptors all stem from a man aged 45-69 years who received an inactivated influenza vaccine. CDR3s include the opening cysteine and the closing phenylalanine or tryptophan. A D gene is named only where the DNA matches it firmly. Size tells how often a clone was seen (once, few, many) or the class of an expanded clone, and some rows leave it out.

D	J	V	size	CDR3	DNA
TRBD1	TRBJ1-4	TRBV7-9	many	CASSSRDRGFEKLFF	TGTGCCAGCAGCTCCCGGGACAGGGGATTTGAAAAACTGTTTTTT
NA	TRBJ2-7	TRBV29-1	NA	CSVDSPGGLEQYF	TGCAGCGTCGACAGCCCTGGGGGACTCGAGCAGTACTTC
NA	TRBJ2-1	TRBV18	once	CASSPQVDNEQFF	TGTGCCAGCTCACCGCAGGTCGACAATGAGCAGTTCTTC
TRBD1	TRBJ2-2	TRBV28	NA	CASSDPGTGSGELFF	TGTGCCAGCAGTGATCCCGGGACAGGGTCCGGGGAGCTGTTTTTT
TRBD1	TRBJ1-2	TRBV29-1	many	CSAQEVTGAGYTF	TGCAGCGCACAGGAAGTTACAGGGGCTGGCTACACCTTC
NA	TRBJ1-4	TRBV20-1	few	CSAPPREGGEKLFF	TGCAGTGCTCCTCCCCGGGAGGGGGGCGAAAAACTGTTTTTT
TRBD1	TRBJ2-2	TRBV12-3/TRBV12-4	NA	CASSPTGGRNTGELFF	TGTGCCAGCAGTCCCACAGGGGGCCGGAACACCGGGGAGCTGTTTTTT
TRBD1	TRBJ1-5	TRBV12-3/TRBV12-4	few	CASSFKGASNQPQHF	TGTGCCAGCAGTTTTAAGGGGGCGAGCAATCAGCCCCAGCATTTT
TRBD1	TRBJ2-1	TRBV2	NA	CASSDQGVWNEQFF	TGTGCCAGCAGTGATCAGGGGGTGTGGAATGAGCAGTTCTTC
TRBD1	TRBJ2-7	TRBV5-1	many	CASSLRDSYEQYF	TGCGCCAGCAGCCTCCGGGACAGCTACGAGCAGTACTTC
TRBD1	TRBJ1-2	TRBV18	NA	CASSPNTGTGSWGYTF	TGTGCCAGCTCACCAAATACCGGGACAGGGTCGTGGGGCTACACCTTC
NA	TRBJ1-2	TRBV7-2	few	CASSPGARDYGYTF	TGTGCCAGCAGTCCTGGGGCCAGAGACTATGGCTACACCTTC
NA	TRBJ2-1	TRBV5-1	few	CASSLGTAGFHEQFF	TGCGCCAGCAGCTTGGGGACAGCTGGGTTCCATGAGCAGTTCTTC
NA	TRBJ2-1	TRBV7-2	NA	CASSPPGSYNEQFF	TGTGCCAGCAGCCCCCCTGGCTCCTACAATGAGCAGTTCTTC
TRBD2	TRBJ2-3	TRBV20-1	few	CSARDYRTDTQYF	TGCAGTGCTCGGGACTACCGCACAGATACGCAGTATTTT
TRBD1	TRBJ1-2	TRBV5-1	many	CASSTDRGWGGYTF	TGCGCCAGCAGCACGGACAGGGGCTGGGGTGGCTACACCTTC
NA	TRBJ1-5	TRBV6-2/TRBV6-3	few	CASSYSNREGNNQPQHF	TGTGCCAGCAGTTACTCCAACCGGGAAGGGAACAATCAGCCCCAGCATTTT
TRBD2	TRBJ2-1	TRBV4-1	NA	CASSPIAGGNNNEQFF	TGCGCCAGCAGCCCAATAGCGGGGGGGAATAACAATGAGCAGTTCTTC
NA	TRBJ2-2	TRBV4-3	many	CASSQGWPANTGELFF	TGCGCCAGCAGCCAAGGATGGCCGGCGAACACCGGGGAGCTGTTTTTT
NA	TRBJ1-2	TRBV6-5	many	CASSYSKTLSYGYTF	TGTGCCAGCAGTTACTCGAAGACACTTAGCTATGGCTACACCTTC
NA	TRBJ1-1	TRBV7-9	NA	CASSFDRGKREAFF	TGTGCCAGCAGCTTTGACCGGGGCAAGAGGGAAGCTTTCTTT
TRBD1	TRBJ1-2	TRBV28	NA	CASRAGGGNYGYTF	TGTGCCAGCAGAGCAGGGGGAGGTAACTATGGCTACACCTTC
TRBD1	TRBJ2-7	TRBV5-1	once	CASSYRQGPHEQYF	TGCGCCAGCAGCTACAGACAGGGACCGCACGAGCAGTACTTC
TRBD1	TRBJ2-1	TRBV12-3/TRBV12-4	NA	CATRQTGTGSHEQFF	TGTGCCACCAGACAAACCGGGACAGGGTCCCATGAGCAGTTCTTC
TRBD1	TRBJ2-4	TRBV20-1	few	CSAPIDRGVAKNIQYF	TGCAGTGCTCCCATTGACAGGGGGGTAGCCAAAAACATTCAGTACTTC
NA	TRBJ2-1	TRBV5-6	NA	CASSLVIGSSYNEQFF	TGTGCCAGCAGCTTGGTTATAGGGAGCTCCTACAATGAGCAGTTCTTC
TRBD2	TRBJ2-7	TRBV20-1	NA	CSGTSGTYEQYF	TGCAGTGGGACTAGCGGGACCTACGAGCAGTACTTC